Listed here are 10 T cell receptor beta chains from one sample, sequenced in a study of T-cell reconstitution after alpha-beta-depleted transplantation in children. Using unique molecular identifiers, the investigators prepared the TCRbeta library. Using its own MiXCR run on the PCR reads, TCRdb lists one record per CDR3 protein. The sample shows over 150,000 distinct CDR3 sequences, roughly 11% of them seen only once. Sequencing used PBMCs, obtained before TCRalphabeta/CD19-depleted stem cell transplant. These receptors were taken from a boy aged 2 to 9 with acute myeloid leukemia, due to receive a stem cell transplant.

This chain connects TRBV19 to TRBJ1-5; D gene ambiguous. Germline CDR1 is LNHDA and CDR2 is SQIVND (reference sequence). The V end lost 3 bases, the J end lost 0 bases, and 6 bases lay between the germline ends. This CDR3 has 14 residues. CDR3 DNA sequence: TGTGCCAGTAGTATTATGTATAGCAATCAGCCCCAGCATTTT. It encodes CASSIMYSNQPQHF.

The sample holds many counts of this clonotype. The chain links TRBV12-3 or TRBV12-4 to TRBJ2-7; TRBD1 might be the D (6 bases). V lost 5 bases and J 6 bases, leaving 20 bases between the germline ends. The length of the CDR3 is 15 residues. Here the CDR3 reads CASSLPGTSKGEQYF. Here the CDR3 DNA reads TGTGCCAGCAGTCTACCCGGGACATCTAAAGGCGAGCAGTACTTC.

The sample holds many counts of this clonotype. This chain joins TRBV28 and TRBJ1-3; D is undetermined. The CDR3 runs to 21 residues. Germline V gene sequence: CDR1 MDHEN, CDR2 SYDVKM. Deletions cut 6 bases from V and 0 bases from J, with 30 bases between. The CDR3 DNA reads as TGTGCCAGCAGCCGCCCGTCCCGCACAGAGAGGCGGGCTCTCTCTGGAAACACCATATATTTT. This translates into CASSRPSRTERRALSGNTIYF.

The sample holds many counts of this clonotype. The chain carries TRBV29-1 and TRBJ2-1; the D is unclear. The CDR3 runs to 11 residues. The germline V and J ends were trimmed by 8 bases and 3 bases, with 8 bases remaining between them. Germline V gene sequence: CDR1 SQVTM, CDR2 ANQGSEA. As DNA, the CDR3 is TGCAGCACCCGACTCTACAATGAGCAGTTCTTC. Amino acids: CSTRLYNEQFF.

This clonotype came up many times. CDR3 nucleotides: TGCGCCAGCAGCTTGGTTTTGGGGCACTATGGCTACACCTTC. The encoded protein is CASSLVLGHYGYTF. The chain employs TRBV5-1 and TRBJ1-2; D perhaps matches TRBD1 (5 bases). CDR3 length equals 14 residues. V lost 0 bases, J lost 3 bases, and 9 bases lay in between. CDR1 is SGHRS and CDR2 is YFSETQ in the germline V gene.

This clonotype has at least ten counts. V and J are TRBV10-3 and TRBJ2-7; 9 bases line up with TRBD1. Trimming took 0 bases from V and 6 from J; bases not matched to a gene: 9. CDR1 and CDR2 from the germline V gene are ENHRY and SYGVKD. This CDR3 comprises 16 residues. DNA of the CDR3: TGTGCCATCAGTGAGTCGGGGGACAGGGTACGACCCGAGCAGTACGTC. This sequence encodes CAISESGDRVRPEQYV.

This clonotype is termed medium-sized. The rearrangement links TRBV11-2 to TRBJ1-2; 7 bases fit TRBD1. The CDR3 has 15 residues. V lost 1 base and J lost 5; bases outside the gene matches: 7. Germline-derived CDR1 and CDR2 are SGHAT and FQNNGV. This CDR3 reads CASSLAGGQFYGYTF. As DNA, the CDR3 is TGTGCCAGCAGCTTAGCTGGGGGACAGTTTTATGGCTACACCTTC.

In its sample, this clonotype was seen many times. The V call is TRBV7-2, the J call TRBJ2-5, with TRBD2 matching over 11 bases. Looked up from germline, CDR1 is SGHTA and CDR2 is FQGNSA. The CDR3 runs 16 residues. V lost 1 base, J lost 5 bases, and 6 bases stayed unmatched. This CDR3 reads CASSLVRLAGSETQYF. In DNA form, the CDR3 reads TGTGCCAGCAGCTTAGTCCGACTAGCGGGGTCCGAGACCCAGTACTTC.

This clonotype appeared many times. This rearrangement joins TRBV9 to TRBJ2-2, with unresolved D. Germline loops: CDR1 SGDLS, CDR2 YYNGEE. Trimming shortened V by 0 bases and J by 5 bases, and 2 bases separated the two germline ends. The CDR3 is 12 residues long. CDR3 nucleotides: TGTGCCAGCAGCGTAGCTACCGGGGAGCTGTTTTTT. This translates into CASSVATGELFF.

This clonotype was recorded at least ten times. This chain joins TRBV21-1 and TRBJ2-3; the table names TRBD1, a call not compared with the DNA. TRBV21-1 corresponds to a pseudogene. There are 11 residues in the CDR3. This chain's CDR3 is CASSSRVAQYF. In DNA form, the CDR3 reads TGTGCCAGCAGCTCCCGGGTCGCGCAGTATTTT.